The clone carrying this T cell receptor (beta chain) was recorded a few times. A UMI-containing oligonucleotide was joined by 3' ligation to the TCR cDNA template. Whole blood, 2 to 2.5 ml, came from adult healthy volunteers. Input was about 1 to 1,100 ng of DNase-treated total RNA without cell sorting. This sample was taken from a study of naive and memory T cell subsets. V lost 3 bases to trimming and J lost 8 bases; unmatched junction nucleotides: 16. Per the germline V gene, CDR1 is SGDLS and CDR2 is YYNGEE. CDR3 length: 18 residues. Four PCR rounds used nested alpha and beta constant region primers plus the SP2 primer. Blood and skin TCR RNA was reverse transcribed with alpha and beta constant primers. TCRdb reanalysed the UMI-ligation and nested PCR reads using MiXCR and keeps one entry per CDR3 protein. The sample shows about 26,000 distinct CDR3 sequences, 4% to 6.5% of them seen only once.

Sample: blood. This chain uses TRBV9 with TRBJ2-1; TRBD1 aligns across 11 bases. The TCR comes from an adult in good health. This chain's CDR3 is CASSATSFRDRGGDEQFF. The CDR3 DNA reads as TGTGCCAGCAGCGCGACTAGCTTCCGGGACAGGGGGGGGGATGAGCAGTTCTTC.